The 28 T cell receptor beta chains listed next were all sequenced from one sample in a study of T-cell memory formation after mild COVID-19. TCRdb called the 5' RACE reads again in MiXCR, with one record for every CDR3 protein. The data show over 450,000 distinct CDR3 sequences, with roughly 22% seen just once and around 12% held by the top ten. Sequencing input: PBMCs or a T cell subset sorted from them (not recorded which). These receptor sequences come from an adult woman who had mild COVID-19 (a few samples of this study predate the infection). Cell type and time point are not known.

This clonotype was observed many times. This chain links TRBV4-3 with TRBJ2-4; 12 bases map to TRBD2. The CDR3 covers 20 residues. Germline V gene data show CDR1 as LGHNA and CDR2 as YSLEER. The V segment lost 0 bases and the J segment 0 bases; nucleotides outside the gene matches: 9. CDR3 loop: CASSQEAPSGRGLAKNIQYF. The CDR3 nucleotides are TGCGCCAGCAGCCAAGAGGCCCCTAGCGGGAGGGGCCTAGCCAAAAACATTCAGTACTTC.

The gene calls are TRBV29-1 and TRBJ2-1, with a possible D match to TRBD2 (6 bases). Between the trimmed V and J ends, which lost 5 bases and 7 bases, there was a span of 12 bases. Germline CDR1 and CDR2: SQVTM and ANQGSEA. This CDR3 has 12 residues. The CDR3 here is CSVRTRGNEQFF. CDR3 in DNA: TGCAGCGTTCGGACCCGGGGGAATGAGCAGTTCTTC.

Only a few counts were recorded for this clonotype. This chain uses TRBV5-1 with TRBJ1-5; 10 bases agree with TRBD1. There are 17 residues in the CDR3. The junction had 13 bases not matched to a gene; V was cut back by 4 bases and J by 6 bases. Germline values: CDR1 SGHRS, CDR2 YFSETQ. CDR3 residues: CASSRDASGTGVQPQHF. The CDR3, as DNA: TGCGCCAGCAGCAGGGATGCCTCCGGGACAGGGGTTCAGCCCCAGCATTTT.

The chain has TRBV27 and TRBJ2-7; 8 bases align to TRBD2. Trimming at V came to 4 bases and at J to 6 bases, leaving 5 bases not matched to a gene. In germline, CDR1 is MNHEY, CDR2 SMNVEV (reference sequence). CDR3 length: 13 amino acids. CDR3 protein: CASSSGTRLEQYF. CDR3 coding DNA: TGTGCCAGCAGTTCCGGGACTAGACTCGAGCAGTACTTC.

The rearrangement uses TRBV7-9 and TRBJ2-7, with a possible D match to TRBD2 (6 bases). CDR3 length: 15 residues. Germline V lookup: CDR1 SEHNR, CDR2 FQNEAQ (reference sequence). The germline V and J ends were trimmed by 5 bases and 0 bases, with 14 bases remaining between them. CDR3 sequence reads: CASSNSGDSSYEQYF. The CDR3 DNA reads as TGTGCCAGCAGCAACTCGGGGGATAGCTCCTACGAGCAGTACTTC.

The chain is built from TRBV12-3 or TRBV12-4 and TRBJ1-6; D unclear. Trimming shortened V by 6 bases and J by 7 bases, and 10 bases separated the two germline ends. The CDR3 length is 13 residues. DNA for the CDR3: TGTGCCAGCAGCTACGGACCAAATTCACCCCTCCACTTT. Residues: CASSYGPNSPLHF.

In nucleotides, the CDR3 is TGTGCCAGCAGCCCTAGATGGCGGTCTGACGCGAACACCGGGGAGCTGTTTTTT. Amino acid sequence: CASSPRWRSDANTGELFF. The chain has TRBV7-8 and TRBJ2-2; D is undetermined. The CDR3 sequence is 18 residues long. Germline values: CDR1 SGHVS, CDR2 FQNEAQ. Trimming took off 5 bases at V and 0 bases at J, with 19 bases between the two ends.

The CDR3 reads CASSWTGLRGNTIYF. CDR3 DNA sequence: TGTGCCAGCAGTTGGACAGGGTTACGAGGAAACACCATATATTTT. The rearrangement joins TRBV12-3 or TRBV12-4 to TRBJ1-3; 8 bases match TRBD1. CDR3 length: 15 amino acids. Trimming cost V 4 bases and J 4 bases; bases outside gene matches: 6.

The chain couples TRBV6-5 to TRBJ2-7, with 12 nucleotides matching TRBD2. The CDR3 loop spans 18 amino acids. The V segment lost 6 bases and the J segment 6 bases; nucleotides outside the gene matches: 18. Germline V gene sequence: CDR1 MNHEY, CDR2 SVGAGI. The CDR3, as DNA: TGTGCCAGCAGCCACGCCTTTTGGACTAGCGGGAATAGTTTCGAGCAGTACTTC. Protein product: CASSHAFWTSGNSFEQYF.

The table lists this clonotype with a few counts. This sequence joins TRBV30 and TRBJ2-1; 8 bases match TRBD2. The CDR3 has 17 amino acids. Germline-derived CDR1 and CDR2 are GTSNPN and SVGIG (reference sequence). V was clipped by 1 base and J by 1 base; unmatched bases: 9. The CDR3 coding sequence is TGTGCCTGGAGTGGGGGGAGCGGGAGAATGTCCTACAATGAGCAGTTCTTC. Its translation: CAWSGGSGRMSYNEQFF.

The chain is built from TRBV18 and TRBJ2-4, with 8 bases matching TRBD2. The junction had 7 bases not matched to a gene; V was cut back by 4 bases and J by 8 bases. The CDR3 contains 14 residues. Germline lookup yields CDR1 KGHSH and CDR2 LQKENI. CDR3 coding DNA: TGTGCCAGCTCACGGGGACTAGGTCCCGACATTCAGTACTTC. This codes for CASSRGLGPDIQYF.

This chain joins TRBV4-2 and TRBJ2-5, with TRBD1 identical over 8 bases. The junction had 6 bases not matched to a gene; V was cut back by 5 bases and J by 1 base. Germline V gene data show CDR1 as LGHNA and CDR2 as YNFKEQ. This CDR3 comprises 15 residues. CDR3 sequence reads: CASSAGTGLQETQYF. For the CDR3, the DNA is TGTGCCAGCAGCGCCGGGACAGGCCTCCAAGAGACCCAGTACTTC.

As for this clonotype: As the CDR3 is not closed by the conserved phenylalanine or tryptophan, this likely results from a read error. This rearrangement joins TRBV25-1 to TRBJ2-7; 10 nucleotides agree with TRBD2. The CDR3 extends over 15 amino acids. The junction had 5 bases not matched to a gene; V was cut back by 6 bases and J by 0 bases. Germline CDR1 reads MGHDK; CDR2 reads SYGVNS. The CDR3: CASSPRTSGSYEQYL. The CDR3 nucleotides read TGTGCCAGCAGCCCACGGACTAGCGGCTCCTACGAGCAGTACTTA.

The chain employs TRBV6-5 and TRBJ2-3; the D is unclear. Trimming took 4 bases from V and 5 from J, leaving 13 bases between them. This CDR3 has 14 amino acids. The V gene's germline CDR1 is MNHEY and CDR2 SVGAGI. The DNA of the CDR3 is TGTGCCAGCAGTTTTTCCCGGGCCTTAGATACGCAGTATTTT. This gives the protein CASSFSRALDTQYF.

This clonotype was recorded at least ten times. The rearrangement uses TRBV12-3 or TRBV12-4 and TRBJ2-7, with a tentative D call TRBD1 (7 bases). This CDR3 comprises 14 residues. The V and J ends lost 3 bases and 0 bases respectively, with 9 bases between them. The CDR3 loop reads CASSLQGGSYEQYF. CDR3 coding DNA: TGTGCCAGCAGTTTGCAGGGGGGCTCCTACGAGCAGTACTTC.

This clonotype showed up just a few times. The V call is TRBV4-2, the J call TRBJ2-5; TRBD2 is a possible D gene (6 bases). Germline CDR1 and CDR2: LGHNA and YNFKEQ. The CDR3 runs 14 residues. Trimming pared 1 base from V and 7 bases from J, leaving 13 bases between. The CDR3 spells CASSQASGTVTQYF. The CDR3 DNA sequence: TGTGCCAGCAGCCAAGCCTCCGGGACTGTGACCCAGTACTTC.

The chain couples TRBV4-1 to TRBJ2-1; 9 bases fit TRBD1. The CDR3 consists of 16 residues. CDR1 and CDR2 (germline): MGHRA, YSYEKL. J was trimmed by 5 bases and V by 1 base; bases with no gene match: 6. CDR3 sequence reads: CASSQVGWTGDNEQFF. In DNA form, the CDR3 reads TGCGCCAGCAGCCAAGTTGGCTGGACAGGGGACAATGAGCAGTTCTTC.

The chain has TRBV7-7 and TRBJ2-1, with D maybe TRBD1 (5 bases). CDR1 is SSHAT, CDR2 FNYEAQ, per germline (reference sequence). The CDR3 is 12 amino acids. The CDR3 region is CASGATYNEQFF. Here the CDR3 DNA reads TGTGCTAGTGGGGCCACCTACAATGAGCAGTTCTTC.

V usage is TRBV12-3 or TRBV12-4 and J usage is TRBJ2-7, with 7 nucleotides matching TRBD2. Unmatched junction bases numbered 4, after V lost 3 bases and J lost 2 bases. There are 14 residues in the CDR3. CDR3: CASSLAGETYEQYF. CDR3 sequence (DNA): TGTGCCAGCAGTTTGGCGGGGGAAACCTACGAGCAGTACTTC.

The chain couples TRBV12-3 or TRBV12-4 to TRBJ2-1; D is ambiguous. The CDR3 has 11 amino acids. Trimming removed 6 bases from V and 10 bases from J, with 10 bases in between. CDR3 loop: CASSPYTEQFF. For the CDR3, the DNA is TGTGCCAGCAGCCCGTACACCGAGCAGTTCTTC.

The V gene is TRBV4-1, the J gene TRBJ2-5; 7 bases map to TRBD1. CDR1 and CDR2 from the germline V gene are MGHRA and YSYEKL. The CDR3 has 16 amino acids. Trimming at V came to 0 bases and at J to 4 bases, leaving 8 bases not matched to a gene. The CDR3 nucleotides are TGCGCCAGCAGCCAAGATGGGCAGGGGGTACGAGAGACCCAGTACTTC. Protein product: CASSQDGQGVRETQYF.

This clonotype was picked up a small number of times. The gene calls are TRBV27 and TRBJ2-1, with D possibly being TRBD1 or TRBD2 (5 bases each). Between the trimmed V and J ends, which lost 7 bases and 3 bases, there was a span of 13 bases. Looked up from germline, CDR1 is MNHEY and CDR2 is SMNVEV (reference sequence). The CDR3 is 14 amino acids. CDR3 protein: CASTTGTSYNEQFF. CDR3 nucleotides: TGTGCCAGCACCACCGGGACGAGCTACAATGAGCAGTTCTTC.

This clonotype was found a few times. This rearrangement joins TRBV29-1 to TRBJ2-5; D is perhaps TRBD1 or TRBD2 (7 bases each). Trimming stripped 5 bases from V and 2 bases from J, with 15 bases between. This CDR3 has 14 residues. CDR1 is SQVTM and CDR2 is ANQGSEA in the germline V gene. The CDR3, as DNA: TGCAGCGTTTCTCGACAGGGAGGGCAAGAGACCCAGTACTTC. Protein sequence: CSVSRQGGQETQYF. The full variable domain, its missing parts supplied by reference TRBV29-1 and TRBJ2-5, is SAVISQKPSRDICQRGTSLTIQCQVDSQVTMMFWYRQQPGQSLTLIATANQGSEATYESGFVIDKFPISRPNLTFSTLTVSNMSPEDSSIYLCSVSRQGGQETQYFGPGTRLLVL.

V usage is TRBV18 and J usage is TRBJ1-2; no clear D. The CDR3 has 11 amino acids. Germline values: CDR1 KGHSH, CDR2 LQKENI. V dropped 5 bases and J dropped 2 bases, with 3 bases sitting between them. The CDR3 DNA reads TGTGCCAGCTCAGACAACTATGGCTACACCTTC. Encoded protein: CASSDNYGYTF.

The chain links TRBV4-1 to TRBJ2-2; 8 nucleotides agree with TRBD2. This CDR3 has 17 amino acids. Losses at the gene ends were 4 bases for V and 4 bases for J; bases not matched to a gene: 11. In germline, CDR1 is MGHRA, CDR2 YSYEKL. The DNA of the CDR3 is TGCGCCAGCAGCCGAAGAGATATGGGACTAGTCACCGGGGAGCTGTTTTTT. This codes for CASSRRDMGLVTGELFF.

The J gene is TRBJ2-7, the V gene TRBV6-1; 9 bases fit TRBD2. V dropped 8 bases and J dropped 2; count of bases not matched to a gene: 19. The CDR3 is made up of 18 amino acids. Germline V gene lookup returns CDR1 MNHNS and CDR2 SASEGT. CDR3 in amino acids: CASYSYVMGLALTYEQYF. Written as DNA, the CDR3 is TGTGCCAGCTACTCTTATGTTATGGGACTAGCTTTAACCTACGAGCAGTACTTC.

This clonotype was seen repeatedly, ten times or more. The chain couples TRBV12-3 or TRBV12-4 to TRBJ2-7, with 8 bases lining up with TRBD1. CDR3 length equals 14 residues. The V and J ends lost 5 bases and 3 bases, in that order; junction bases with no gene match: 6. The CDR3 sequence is CASSKTGDFYEQYF. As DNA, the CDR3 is TGTGCCAGCAGTAAGACAGGGGACTTCTACGAGCAGTACTTC.

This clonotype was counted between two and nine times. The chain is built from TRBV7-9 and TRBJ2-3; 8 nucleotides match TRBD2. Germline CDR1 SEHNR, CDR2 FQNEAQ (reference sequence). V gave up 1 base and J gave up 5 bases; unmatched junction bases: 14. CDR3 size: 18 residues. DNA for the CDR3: TGTGCCAGCAGCTTAGAGAAGCGGGAGCCACACCGGGGAGATACGCAGTATTTT. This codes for CASSLEKREPHRGDTQYF.